The entry below gives a single T cell receptor beta chain sequence along with its context. In the authors' workflow: Amplified reference gene primers provided the basis for estimating nucleated cell counts. TCRdb keeps only in-frame clones here, not all; method: immunoSEQ multiplex PCR. The V and J calls and the clone size are those of that table, but D and trimming were determined from the DNA. This table holds almost 250,000 clones, around 84% found once. Enrolled through a virtual design, the participants were between about 18 and 100 years of age and came from about two dozen US areas. Participants reported their clinical history, and cohort assignment relied on those reports. V lost 4 bases to trimming and J lost 1 base; unmatched junction nucleotides: 17. The germline V gene has CDR1 SGHRS and CDR2 YFSETQ. The CDR3 runs 20 residues. The data belong to a study of blood T cell repertoires in COVID-19.

This rearrangement joins TRBV5-1 to TRBJ1-5; 10 bases fit TRBD1. Material for sequencing was PBMCs or T cells enriched from blood (not recorded which). The TCR was taken from a woman between 45 and 60 years old who had recovered from COVID-19. The CDR3 DNA reads TGCGCCAGCAGCCAACGGGGAGGACAGGGGGGGCAGTACAGCAATCAGCCCCAGCATTTT. Protein sequence: CASSQRGGQGGQYSNQPQHF.